These 8 T cell receptor beta chains originate from one sample sequenced in a study of technical replicates of blood from a few donors. The method was immunoSEQ multiplex PCR; TCRdb's version includes in-frame clones alone and lacks a portion of them. The sample contains 50,000 to 80,000 clones, approximately 86% of which appear only once. Sequenced sample: PBMCs. Source of these receptors: a human donor in good health. Some clones in this sample may be carry-over from other donors' samples.

The chain joins TRBV19 to TRBJ1-2; 10 bases are a match to TRBD1. V lost 6 bases to trimming and J lost 5 bases; unmatched junction nucleotides: 9. There are 15 residues in the CDR3. The germline CDR1 and CDR2 sequences are LNHDA and SQIVND (reference sequence). The CDR3: CASRTRQGAWYGYTF. CDR3 sequence (DNA): TGTGCCAGTAGGACCAGACAGGGGGCGTGGTATGGCTACACCTTC. Looking up the rest from reference TRBV19 and TRBJ1-2 gives the full variable domain: DGGITQSPKYLFRKEGQNVTLSCEQNLNHDAMYWYRQDPGQGLRLIYYSQIVNDFQKGDIAEGYSVSREKKESFPLTVTSAQKNPTAFYLCASRTRQGAWYGYTFGSGTRLTVV.

The chain combines TRBV5-6 with TRBJ2-1, with 11 nucleotides matching TRBD2. The length of the CDR3 is 18 residues. Per the germline V gene, CDR1 is SGHDT and CDR2 is YYEEEE. V shed 3 bases and J 0 bases; nucleotides not matched to a gene: 8. The DNA of the CDR3 is TGTGCCAGCAGCTCTATGACTAGCGGGAAGGGCTCCTACAATGAGCAGTTCTTC. Its protein is CASSSMTSGKGSYNEQFF.

The CDR3 loop is CASRRDRADSGNTIYF. CDR3 DNA sequence: TGTGCCAGCAGACGTGACAGGGCCGACTCTGGAAACACCATATATTTT. This chain joins TRBV7-2 and TRBJ1-3; TRBD1 matches at 7 bases. This CDR3 is built from 16 residues. V lost 6 bases to trimming and J lost 0 bases; unmatched junction nucleotides: 8. The germline CDR1 and CDR2 sequences are SGHTA and FQGNSA.

This chain joins TRBV4-3 and TRBJ2-5; 15 bases line up with TRBD2. The CDR3 has 15 amino acids. Germline-derived CDR1 and CDR2 are LGHNA and YSLEER. V was clipped by 4 bases and J by 5 bases; unmatched bases: 2. The CDR3: CASSLGLAGGETQYF. The CDR3 coding sequence is TGCGCCAGCAGCCTCGGACTAGCGGGAGGGGAGACCCAGTACTTC.

The chain combines TRBV2 with TRBJ1-1, with D hard to call. The length of the CDR3 is 12 residues. Germline-derived CDR1 and CDR2 are SNHLY and FYNNEI. V was pared by 3 bases and J by 11 bases, with 13 bases between. CDR3 loop: CASSDPAQRAFF. CDR3 nucleotides: TGTGCCAGCAGTGATCCTGCCCAGAGGGCTTTCTTT.

This rearrangement joins TRBV7-2 to TRBJ2-7; tentatively, D is TRBD1 (6 bases). V lost 3 bases, J lost 6 bases, and 9 bases lay in between. Germline assignment: CDR1 SGHTA and CDR2 FQGNSA. The CDR3 has 12 residues. The chain's CDR3 is CASSFPRGEQYF. The CDR3 coding sequence is TGTGCCAGCAGCTTCCCCAGGGGCGAGCAGTACTTC.

This clone is a singleton in its sample. The CDR3 DNA sequence: TGTGCCAGCAGTTACTCGGCTAGCGGAACCTACGAGCAGTACTTC. Its translation is CASSYSASGTYEQYF. The chain links TRBV6-5 to TRBJ2-7; 7 nucleotides match TRBD2. The CDR3 consists of 15 residues. Per germline, CDR1 MNHEY and CDR2 SVGAGI. After removal of 0 bases from V and 2 bases from J, the junction contained 4 bases not matched to a gene.

The chain joins TRBV6-6 to TRBJ1-5; no clear D gene. This CDR3 region has 13 residues. The V end lost 2 bases, the J end lost 7 bases, and 9 bases lay between the germline ends. Per germline, CDR1 MNHNY and CDR2 SVGAGI (reference sequence). The CDR3 is CASSYPGRQPQHF. The CDR3 nucleotides are TGTGCCAGCAGTTACCCCGGTAGACAGCCCCAGCATTTT.